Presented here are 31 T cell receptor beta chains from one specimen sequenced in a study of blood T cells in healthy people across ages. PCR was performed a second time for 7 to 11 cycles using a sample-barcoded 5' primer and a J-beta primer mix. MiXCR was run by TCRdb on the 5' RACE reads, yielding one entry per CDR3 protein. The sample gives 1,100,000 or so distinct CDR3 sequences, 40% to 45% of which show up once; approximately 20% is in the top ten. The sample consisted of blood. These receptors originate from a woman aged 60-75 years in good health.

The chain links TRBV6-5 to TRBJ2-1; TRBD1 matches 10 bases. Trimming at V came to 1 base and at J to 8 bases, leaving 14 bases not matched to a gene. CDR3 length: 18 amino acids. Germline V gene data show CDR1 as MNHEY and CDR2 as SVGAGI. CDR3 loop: CASSYWYPGQGMVDEQFF. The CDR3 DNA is TGTGCCAGCAGTTACTGGTATCCGGGACAGGGGATGGTCGATGAGCAGTTCTTC.

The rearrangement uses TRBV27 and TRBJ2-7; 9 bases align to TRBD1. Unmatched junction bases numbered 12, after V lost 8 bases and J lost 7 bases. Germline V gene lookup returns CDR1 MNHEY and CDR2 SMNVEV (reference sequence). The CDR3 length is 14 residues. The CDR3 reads CASAQDRGGREQYF. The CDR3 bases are TGTGCCAGCGCCCAGGACAGGGGAGGACGGGAGCAGTACTTC.

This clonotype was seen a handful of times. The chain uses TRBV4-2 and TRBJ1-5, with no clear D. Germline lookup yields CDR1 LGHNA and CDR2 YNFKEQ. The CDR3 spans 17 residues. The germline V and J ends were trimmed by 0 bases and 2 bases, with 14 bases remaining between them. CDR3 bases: TGTGCCAGCAGCCAAGATGGCTACCCGGACGGCAATCAGCCCCAGCATTTT. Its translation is CASSQDGYPDGNQPQHF.

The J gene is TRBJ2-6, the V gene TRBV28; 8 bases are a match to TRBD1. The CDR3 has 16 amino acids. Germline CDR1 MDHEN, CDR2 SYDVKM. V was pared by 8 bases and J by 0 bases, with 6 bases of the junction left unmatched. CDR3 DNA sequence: TGTGCCAGCCGGGACAGGTCCCGCTCTGGGGCCAACGTCCTGACTTTC. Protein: CASRDRSRSGANVLTF.

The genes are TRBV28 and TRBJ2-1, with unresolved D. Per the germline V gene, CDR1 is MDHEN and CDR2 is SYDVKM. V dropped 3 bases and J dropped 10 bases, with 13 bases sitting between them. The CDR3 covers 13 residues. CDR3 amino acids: CASSFGSFYEQFF. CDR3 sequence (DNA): TGTGCCAGCAGTTTCGGCAGTTTCTACGAGCAGTTCTTC.

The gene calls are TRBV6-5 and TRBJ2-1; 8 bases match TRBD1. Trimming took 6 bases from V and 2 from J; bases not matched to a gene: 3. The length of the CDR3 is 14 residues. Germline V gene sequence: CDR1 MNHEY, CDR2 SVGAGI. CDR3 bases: TGTGCCAGCAGCTCGGGACAGGCCTACAATGAGCAGTTCTTC. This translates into CASSSGQAYNEQFF.

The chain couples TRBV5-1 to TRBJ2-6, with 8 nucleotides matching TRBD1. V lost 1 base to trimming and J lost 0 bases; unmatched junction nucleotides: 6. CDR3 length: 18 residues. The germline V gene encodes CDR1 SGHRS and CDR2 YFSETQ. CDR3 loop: CASSLWTGSFSGANVLTF. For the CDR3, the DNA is TGCGCCAGCAGCTTGTGGACAGGGAGCTTCTCTGGGGCCAACGTCCTGACTTTC.

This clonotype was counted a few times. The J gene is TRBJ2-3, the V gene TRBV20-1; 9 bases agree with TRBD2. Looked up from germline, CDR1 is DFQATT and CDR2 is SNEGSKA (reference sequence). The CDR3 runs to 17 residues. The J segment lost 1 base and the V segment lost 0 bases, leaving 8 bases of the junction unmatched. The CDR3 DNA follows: TGCAGTGCTAGAGATTTGGGGACTAGCTTACGCACAGATACGCAGTATTTT. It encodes CSARDLGTSLRTDTQYF.

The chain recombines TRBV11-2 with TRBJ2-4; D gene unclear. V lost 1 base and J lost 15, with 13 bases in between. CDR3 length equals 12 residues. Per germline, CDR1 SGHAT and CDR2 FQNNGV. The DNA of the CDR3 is TGTGCCAGCAGCTTAGGGGGTTCAGGCATGTACTTC. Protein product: CASSLGGSGMYF.

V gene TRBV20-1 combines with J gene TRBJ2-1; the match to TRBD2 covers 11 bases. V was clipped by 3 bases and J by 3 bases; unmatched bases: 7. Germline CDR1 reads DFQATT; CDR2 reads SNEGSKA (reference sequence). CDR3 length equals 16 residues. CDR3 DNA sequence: TGCAGTGCTAGTGCCGTCGGACTAGCGGGCTACAATGAGCAGTTCTTC. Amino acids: CSASAVGLAGYNEQFF.

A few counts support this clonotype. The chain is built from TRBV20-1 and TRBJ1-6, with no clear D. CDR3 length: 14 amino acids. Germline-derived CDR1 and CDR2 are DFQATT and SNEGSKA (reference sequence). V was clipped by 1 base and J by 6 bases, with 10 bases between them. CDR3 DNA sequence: TGCAGTGCTAGAGTAGGGCAGAGTAATTCACCCCTCCACTTT. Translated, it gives CSARVGQSNSPLHF.

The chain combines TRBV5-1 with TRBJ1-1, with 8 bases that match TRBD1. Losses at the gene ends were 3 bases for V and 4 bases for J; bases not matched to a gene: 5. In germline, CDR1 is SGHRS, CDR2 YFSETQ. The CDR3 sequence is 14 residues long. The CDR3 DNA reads TGCGCCAGCAGCTCTGGACAGGGAGTCACTGAAGCTTTCTTT. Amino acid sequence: CASSSGQGVTEAFF.

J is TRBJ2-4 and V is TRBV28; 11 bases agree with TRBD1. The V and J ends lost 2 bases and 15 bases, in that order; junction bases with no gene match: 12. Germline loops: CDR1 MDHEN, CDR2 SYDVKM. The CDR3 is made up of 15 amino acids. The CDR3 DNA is TGTGCCAGCAGTTTAGCCGGACAGGGGGCAATGGTCCGGTACTTC. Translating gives CASSLAGQGAMVRYF.

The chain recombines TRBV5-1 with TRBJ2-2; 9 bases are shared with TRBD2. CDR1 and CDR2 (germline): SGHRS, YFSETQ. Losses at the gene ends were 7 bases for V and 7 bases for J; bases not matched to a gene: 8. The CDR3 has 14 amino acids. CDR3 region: CASGVAGAGGELFF. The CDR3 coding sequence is TGCGCCAGCGGAGTAGCGGGAGCGGGCGGGGAGCTGTTTTTT.

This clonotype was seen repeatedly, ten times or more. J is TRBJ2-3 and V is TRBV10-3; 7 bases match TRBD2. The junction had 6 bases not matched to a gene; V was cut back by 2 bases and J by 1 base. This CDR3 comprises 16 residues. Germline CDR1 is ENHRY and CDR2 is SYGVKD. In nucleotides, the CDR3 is TGTGCCATCAGTGAGGCACAGCGGGGCCGCACAGATACGCAGTATTTT. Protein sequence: CAISEAQRGRTDTQYF.

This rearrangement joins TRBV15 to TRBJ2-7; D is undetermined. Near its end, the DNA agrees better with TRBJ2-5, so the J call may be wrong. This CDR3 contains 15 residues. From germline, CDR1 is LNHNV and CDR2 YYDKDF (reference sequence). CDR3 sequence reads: CATRPSIGLSETQYF. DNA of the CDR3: TGTGCCACCCGACCTTCGATAGGTCTGTCGGAGACCCAGTACTTC.

CDR3 in DNA: TGTGCCAGCAGTGAAGCGCCCGGGTCCGGGGCCAACGTCCTGACTTTC. It encodes CASSEAPGSGANVLTF. The V call is TRBV2, the J call TRBJ2-6; D not resolved. The CDR3 is 16 amino acids. V was cut by 0 bases and J by 4 bases, with 10 bases left in between. The germline V gene has CDR1 SNHLY and CDR2 FYNNEI.

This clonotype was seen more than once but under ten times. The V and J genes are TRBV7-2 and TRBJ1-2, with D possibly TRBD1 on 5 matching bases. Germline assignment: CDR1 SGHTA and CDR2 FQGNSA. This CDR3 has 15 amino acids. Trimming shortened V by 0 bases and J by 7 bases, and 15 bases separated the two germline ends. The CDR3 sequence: CASSLATGGSSGYTF. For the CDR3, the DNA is TGTGCCAGCAGCTTAGCGACCGGGGGTTCCTCTGGCTACACCTTC.

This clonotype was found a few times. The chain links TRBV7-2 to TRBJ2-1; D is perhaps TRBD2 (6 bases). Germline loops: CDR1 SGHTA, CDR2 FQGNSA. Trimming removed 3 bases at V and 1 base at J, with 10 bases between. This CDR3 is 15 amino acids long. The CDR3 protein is CASSFSGASYNEQFF. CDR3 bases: TGTGCCAGCAGCTTTAGCGGAGCGTCCTACAATGAGCAGTTCTTC.

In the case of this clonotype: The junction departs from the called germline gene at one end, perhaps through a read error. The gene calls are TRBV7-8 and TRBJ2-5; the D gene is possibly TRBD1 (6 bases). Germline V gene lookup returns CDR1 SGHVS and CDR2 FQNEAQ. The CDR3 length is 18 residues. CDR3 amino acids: CASNLAITRQAPQETQYF. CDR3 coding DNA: TGTGCCAGCAACTTAGCGATAACCCGACAGGCCCCCCAAGAGACCCAGTACTTC. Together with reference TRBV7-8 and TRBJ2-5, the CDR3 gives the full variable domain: GAGVSQSPRYKVAKRGQDVALRCDPISGHVSLFWYQQALGQGPEFLTYFQNEAQLDKSGLPSDRFFAERPEGSVSTLKIQRTQQEDSAVYLCASNLAITRQAPQETQYFGPGTRLLVL.

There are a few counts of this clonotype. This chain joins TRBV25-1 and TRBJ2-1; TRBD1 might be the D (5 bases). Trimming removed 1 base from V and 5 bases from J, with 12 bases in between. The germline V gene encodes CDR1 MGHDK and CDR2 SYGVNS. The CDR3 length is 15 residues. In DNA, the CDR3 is TGTGCCAGCAGTGAATTTACAGGCAGGGACAATGAGCAGTTCTTC. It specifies CASSEFTGRDNEQFF.

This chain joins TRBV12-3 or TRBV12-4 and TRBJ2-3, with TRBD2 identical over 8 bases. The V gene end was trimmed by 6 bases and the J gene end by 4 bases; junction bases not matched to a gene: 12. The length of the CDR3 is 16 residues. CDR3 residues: CASRSGGALGADTQYF. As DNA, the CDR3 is TGTGCCAGCAGATCCGGGGGGGCCCTAGGCGCAGATACGCAGTATTTT.

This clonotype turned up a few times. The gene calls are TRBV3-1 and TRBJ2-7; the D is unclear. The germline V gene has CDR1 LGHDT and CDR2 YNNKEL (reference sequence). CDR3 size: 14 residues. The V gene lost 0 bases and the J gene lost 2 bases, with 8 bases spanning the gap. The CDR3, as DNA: TGTGCCAGCAGCCAAGAAGGTCTAGCCTACGAGCAGTACTTC. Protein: CASSQEGLAYEQYF.

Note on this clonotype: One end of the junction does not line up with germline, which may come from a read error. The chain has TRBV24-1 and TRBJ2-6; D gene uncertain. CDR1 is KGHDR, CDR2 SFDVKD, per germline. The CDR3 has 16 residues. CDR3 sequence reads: CATSDFPSSGVNVLTF. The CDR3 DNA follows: TGTGCCACCAGTGATTTCCCATCCTCTGGGGTCAACGTCCTGACTTTC.

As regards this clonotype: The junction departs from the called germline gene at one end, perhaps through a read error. The CDR3 bases are TGTGCCAGCAGTTTAGCACCGGGACTAGCGGGAGAGGCAGAGACGCAGTATTTT. It codes for CASSLAPGLAGEAETQYF. The chain has TRBV12-3 or TRBV12-4 and TRBJ2-3, with 14 bases identical to TRBD2. The CDR3 extends over 18 amino acids.

In nucleotides, the CDR3 is TGTGCCAGCAGCTTAGATGGGATGGCAACCGACGAGCAGTACTTC. Its translation: CASSLDGMATDEQYF. The chain is built from TRBV11-2 and TRBJ2-7; D unclear. The CDR3 totals 15 residues. In germline, CDR1 is SGHAT, CDR2 FQNNGV. Between the trimmed V and J ends, which lost 0 bases and 5 bases, there was a span of 14 bases.

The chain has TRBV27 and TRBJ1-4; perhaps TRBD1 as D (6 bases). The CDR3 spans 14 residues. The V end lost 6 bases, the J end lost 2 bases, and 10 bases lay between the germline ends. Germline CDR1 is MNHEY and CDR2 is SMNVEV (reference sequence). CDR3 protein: CASSPGDTNEKLFF. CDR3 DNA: TGTGCCAGCAGCCCAGGGGACACTAATGAAAAACTGTTTTTT.

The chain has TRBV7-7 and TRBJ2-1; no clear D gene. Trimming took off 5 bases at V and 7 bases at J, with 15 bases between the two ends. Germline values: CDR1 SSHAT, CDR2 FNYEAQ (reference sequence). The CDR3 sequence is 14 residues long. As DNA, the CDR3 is TGTGCCAGCAGCCCGGACCGCCGCACTAATGAGCAGTTCTTC. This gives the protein CASSPDRRTNEQFF.

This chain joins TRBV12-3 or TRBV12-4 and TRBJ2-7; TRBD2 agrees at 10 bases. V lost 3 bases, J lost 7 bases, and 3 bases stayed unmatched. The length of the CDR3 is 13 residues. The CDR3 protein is CASSFTSGEEQYF. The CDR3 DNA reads TGTGCCAGCAGTTTCACTAGCGGGGAAGAGCAGTACTTC.

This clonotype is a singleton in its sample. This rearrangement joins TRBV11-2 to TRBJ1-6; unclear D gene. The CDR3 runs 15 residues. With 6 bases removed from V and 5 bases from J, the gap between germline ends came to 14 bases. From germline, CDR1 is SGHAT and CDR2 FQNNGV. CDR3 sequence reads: CASRPPQGDNSPLHF. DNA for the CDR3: TGTGCCAGCAGGCCACCTCAAGGTGATAATTCACCCCTCCACTTT. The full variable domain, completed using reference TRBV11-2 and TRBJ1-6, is EAGVAQSPRYKIIEKRQSVAFWCNPISGHATLYWYQQILGQGPKLLIQFQNNGVVDDSQLPKDRFSAERLKGVDSTLKIQPAKLEDSAVYLCASRPPQGDNSPLHFGNGTRLTVT.

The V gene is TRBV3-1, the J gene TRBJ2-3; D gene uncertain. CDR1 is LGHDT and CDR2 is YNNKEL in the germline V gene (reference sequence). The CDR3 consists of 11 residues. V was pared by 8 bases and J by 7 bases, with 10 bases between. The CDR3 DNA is TGTGCCAGCGGTCAGGTAAATACGCAGTATTTT. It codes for CASGQVNTQYF.